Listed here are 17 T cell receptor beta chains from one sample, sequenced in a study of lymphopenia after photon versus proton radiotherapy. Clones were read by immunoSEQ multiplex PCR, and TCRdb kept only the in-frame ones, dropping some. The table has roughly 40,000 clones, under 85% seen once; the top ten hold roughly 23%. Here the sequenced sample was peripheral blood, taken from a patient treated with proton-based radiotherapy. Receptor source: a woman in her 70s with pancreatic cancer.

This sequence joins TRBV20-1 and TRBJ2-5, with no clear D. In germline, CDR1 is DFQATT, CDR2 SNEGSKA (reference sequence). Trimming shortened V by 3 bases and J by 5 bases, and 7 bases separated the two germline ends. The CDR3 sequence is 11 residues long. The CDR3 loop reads CSARRVETQYF. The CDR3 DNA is TGCAGTGCTAGGAGAGTTGAGACCCAGTACTTC.

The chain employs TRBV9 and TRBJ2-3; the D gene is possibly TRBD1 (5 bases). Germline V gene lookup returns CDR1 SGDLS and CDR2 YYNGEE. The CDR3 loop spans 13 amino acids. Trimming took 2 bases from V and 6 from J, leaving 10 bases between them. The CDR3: CASSVGAWDTQYF. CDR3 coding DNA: TGTGCCAGCAGCGTTGGGGCCTGGGATACGCAGTATTTT.

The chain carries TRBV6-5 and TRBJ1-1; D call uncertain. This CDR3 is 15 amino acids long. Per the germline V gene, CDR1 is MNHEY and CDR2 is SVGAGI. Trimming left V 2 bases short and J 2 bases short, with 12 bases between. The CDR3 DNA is TGTGCCAGCAGTTACGGGGTCCGACTTAACACTGAAGCTTTCTTT. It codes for CASSYGVRLNTEAFF.

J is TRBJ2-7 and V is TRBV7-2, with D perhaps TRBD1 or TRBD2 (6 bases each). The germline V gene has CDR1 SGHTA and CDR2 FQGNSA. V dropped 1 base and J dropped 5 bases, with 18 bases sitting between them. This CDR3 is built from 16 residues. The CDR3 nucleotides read TGTGCCAGCAGCTTAGTTCCTGGAGGGGGGATGCACGAGCAGTACTTC. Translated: CASSLVPGGGMHEQYF. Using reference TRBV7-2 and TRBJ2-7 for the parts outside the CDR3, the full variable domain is GAGVSQSPSNKVTEKGKDVELRCDPISGHTALYWYRQSLGQGLEFLIYFQGNSAPDKSGLPSDRFSAERTGGSVSTLTIQRTQQEDSAVYLCASSLVPGGGMHEQYFGPGTRLTVT.

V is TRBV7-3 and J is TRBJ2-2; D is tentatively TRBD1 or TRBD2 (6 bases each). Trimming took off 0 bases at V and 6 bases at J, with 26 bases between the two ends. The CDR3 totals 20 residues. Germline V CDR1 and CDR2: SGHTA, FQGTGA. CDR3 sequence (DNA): TGTGCCAGCAGCTTAACGAGTATCCGAGGGGGGAGTCAACGCGCCGGGGAGCTGTTTTTT. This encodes CASSLTSIRGGSQRAGELFF. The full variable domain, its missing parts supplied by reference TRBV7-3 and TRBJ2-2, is GAGVSQTPSNKVTEKGKYVELRCDPISGHTALYWYRQSLGQGPEFLIYFQGTGAADDSGLPNDRFFAVRPEGSVSTLKIQRTERGDSAVYLCASSLTSIRGGSQRAGELFFGEGSRLTVL.

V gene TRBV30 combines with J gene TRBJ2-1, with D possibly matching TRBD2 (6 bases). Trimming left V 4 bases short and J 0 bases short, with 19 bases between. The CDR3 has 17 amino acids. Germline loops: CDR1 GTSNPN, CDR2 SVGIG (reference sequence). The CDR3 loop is CAWNSLRDLHSYNEQFF. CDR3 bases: TGTGCCTGGAATAGTCTACGGGACTTGCACTCCTACAATGAGCAGTTCTTC.

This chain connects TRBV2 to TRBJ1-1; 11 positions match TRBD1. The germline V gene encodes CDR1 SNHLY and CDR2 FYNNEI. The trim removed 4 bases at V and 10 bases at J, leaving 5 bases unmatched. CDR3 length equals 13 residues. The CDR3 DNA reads TGTGCCAGCAGTGGGACAGGGGGCGTTGGAGCTTTCTTT. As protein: CASSGTGGVGAFF. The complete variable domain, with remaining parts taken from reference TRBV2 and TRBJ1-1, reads EPEVTQTPSHQVTQMGQEVILRCVPISNHLYFYWYRQILGQKVEFLVSFYNNEISEKSEIFDDQFSVERPDGSNFTLKIRSTKLEDSAMYFCASSGTGGVGAFFGQGTRLTVV.

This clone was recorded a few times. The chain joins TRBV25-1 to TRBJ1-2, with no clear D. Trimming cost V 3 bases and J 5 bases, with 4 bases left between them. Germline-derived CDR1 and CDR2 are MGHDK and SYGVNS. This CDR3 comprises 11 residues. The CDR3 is CASSDGYGYTF. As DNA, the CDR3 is TGTGCCAGCAGTGATGGGTATGGCTACACCTTC.

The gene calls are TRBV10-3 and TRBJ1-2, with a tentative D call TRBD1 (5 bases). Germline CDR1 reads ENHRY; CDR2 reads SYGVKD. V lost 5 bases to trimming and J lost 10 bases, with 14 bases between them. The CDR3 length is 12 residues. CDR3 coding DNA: TGTGCCATCAGTCTAGGGGATTATACCTACACCTTC. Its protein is CAISLGDYTYTF.

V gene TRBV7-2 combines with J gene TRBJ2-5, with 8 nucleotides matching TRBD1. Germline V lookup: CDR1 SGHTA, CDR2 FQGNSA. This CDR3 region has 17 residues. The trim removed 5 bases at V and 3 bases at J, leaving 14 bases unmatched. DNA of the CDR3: TGTGCCAGCAGCCTCCCACGGGCCAGGGGGCAGGAAGAGACCCAGTACTTC. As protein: CASSLPRARGQEETQYF.

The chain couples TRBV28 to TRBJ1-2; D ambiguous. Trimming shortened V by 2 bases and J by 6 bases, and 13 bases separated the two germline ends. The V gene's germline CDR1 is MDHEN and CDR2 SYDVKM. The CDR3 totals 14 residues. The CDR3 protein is CASSLGSVGNGYTF. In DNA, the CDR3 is TGTGCCAGCAGTTTAGGGTCGGTTGGGAATGGCTACACCTTC.

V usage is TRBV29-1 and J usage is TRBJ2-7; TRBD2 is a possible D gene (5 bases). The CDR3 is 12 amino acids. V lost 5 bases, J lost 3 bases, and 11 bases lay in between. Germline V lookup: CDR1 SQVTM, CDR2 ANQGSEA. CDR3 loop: CSVQRESYEQYF. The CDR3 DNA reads TGCAGCGTTCAACGGGAAAGCTACGAGCAGTACTTC.

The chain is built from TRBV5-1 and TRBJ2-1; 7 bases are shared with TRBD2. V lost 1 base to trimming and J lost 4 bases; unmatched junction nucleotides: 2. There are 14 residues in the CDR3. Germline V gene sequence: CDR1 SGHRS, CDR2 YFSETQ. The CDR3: CASSLREGYNEQFF. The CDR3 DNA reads TGCGCCAGCAGCTTGAGGGAGGGTTACAATGAGCAGTTCTTC.

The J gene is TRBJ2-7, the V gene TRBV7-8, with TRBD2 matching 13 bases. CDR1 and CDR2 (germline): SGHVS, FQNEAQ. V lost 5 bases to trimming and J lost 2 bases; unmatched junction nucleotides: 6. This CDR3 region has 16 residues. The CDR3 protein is CASSKGLAGDTYEQYF. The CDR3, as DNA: TGTGCCAGCAGCAAAGGACTAGCGGGAGATACCTACGAGCAGTACTTC.

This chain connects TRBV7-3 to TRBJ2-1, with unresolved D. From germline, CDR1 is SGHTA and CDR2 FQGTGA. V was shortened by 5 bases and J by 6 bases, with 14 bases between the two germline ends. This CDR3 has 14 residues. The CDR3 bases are TGTGCCAGCAGCCCCCATAGGAACGGCAATGAGCAGTTCTTC. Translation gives CASSPHRNGNEQFF.

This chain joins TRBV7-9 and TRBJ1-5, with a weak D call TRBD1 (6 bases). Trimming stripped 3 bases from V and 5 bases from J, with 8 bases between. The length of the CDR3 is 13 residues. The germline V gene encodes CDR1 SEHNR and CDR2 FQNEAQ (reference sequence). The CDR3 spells CASSLEGDQPQHF. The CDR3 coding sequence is TGTGCCAGCAGCTTGGAGGGGGATCAGCCCCAGCATTTT.

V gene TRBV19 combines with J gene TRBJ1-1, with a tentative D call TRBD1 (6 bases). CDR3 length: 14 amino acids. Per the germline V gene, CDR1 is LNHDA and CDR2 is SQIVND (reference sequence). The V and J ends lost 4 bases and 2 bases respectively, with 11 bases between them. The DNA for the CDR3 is TGTGCCAGTAGTACGCAGGGGATAAACACTGAAGCTTTCTTT. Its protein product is CASSTQGINTEAFF.